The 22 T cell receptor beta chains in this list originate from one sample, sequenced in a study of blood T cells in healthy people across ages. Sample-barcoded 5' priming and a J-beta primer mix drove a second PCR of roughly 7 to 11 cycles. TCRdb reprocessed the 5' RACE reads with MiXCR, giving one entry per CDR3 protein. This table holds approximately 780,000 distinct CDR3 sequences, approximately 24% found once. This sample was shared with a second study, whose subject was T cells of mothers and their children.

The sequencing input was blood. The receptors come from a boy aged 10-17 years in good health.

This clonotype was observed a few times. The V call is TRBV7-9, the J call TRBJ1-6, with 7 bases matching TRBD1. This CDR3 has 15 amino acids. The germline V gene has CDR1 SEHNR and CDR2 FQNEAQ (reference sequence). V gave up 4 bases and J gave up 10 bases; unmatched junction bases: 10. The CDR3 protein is CASSSAGTVRSPLHF. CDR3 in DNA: TGTGCCAGCAGCTCAGCCGGGACAGTGAGATCACCCCTCCACTTT.

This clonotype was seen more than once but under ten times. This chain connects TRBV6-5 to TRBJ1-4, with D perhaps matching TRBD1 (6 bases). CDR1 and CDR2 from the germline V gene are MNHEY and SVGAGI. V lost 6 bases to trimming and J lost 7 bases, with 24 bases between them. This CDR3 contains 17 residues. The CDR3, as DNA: TGTGCCAGCAGACCCCCAGCAGGGAAGGGGGAGGTTGAAAAACTGTTTTTT. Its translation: CASRPPAGKGEVEKLFF.

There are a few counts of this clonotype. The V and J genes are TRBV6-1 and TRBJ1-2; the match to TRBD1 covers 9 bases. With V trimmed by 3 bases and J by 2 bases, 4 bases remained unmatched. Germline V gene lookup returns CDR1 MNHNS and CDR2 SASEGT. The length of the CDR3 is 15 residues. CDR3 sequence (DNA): TGTGCCAGCAGTGATATGGGGACAGGGAACTATGGCTACACCTTC. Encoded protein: CASSDMGTGNYGYTF.

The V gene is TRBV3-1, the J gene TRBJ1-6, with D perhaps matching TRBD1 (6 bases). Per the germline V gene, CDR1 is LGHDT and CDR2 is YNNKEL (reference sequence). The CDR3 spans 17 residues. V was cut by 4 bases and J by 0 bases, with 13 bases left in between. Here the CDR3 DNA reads TGTGCCAGCAGCCGGAACAGGGTCAACTCCTATAATTCACCCCTCCACTTT. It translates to CASSRNRVNSYNSPLHF.

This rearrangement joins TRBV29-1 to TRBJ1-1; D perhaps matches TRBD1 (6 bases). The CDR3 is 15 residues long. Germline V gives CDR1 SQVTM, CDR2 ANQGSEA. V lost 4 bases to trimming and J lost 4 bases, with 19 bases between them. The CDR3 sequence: CSVASKGGTLTEAFF. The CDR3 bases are TGCAGCGTTGCCTCCAAGGGGGGGACCCTCACTGAAGCTTTCTTT.

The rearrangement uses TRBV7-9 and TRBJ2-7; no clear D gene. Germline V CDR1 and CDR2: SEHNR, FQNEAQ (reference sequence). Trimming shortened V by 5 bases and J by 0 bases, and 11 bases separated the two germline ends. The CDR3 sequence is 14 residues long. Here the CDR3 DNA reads TGTGCCAGCAGCATAACTCGGAACTCCTACGAGCAGTACTTC. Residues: CASSITRNSYEQYF.

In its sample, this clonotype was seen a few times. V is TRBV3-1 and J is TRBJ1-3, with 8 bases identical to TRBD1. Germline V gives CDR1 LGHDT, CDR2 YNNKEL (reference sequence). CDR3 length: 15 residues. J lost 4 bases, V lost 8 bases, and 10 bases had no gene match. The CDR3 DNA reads TGTGCCAGCCGCGGACAGGGCTTCTACGGAAACACCATATATTTT. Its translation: CASRGQGFYGNTIYF.

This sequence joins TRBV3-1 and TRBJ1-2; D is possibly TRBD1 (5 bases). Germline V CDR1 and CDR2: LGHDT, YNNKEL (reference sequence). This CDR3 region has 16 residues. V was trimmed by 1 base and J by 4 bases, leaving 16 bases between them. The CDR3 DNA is TGTGCCAGCAGCCAAGGCGTAACCGGGACGGGCTATGGCTACACCTTC. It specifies CASSQGVTGTGYGYTF.

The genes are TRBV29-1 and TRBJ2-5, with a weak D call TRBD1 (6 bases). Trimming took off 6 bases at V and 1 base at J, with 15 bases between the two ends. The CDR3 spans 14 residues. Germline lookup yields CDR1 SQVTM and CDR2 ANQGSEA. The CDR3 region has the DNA TGCAGCGTAGGGAACAGGGACCCCCAAGAGACCCAGTACTTC. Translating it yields CSVGNRDPQETQYF.

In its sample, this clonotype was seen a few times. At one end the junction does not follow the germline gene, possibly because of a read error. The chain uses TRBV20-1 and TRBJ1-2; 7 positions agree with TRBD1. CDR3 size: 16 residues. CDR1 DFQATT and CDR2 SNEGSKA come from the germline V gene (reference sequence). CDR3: CSARVRQGRGGYGCTF. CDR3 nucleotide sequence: TGCAGTGCTAGAGTGAGACAGGGAAGGGGAGGCTATGGCTGCACCTTC.

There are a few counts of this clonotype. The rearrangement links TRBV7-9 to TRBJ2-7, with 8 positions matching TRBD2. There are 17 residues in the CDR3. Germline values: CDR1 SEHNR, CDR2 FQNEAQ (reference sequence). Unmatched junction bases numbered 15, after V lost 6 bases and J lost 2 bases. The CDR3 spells CASSRSAGTRMAYEQYF. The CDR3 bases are TGTGCCAGCAGTCGATCGGCCGGGACTAGAATGGCCTACGAGCAGTACTTC.

CDR3 region: CASSSGNSYGYTF. The CDR3 region has the DNA TGTGCCAGCAGCTCCGGAAACTCCTATGGCTACACCTTC. The chain has TRBV27 and TRBJ1-2; D gene ambiguous. The V gene's germline CDR1 is MNHEY and CDR2 SMNVEV (reference sequence). This CDR3 region has 13 residues. V lost 6 bases and J 4 bases, leaving 12 bases between the germline ends.

The CDR3 DNA reads as TGTGCCAGCAGAGACACGGGACGACAGCCTGAAGAAAAACTGTTTTTT. Amino acids: CASRDTGRQPEEKLFF. The rearrangement links TRBV6-6 to TRBJ1-4; D is possibly TRBD1 (5 bases). In germline, CDR1 is MNHNY, CDR2 SVGAGI (reference sequence). CDR3 length equals 16 residues. The V end was cut by 6 bases, the J end by 8 bases, with 22 bases between.

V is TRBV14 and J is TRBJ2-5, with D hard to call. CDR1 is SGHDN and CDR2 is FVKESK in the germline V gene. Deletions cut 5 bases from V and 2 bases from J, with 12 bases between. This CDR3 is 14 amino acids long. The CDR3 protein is CASSVRSTQETQYF. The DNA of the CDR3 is TGTGCCAGCAGCGTTCGGTCGACACAAGAGACCCAGTACTTC.

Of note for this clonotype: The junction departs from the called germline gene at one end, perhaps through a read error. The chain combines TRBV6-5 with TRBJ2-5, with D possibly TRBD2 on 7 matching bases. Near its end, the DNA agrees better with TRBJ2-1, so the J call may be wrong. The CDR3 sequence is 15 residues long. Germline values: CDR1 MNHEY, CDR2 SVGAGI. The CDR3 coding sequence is TGTGCCAGCAGTTACTTGGGGGGGGGCTACTATGAGCAGTTCTTC. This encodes CASSYLGGGYYEQFF.

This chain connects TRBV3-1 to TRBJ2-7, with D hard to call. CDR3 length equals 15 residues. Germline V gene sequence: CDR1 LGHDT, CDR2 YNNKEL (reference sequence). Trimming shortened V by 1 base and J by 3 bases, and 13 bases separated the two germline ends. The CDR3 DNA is TGTGCCAGCAGCCAAGTGACGGTTTGGGGCTACGAGCAGTACTTC. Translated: CASSQVTVWGYEQYF.

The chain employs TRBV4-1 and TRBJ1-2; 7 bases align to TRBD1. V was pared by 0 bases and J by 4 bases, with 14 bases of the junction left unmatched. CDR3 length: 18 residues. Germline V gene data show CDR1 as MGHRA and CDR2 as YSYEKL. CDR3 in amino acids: CASSQDSRARGSSYGYTF. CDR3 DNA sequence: TGCGCCAGCAGCCAAGATAGCCGGGCCAGGGGGTCTTCCTATGGCTACACCTTC.

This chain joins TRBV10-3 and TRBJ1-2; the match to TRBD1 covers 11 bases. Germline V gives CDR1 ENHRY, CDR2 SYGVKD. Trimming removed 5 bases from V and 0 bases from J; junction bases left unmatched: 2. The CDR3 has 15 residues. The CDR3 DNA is TGTGCCATCAGTCAGGGACAGGGGGCTAACTATGGCTACACCTTC. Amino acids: CAISQGQGANYGYTF.

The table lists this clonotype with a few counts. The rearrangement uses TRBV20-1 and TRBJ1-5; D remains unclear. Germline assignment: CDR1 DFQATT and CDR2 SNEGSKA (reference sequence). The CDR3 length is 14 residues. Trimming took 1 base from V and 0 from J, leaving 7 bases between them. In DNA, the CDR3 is TGCAGTGCTAGAGCTACAGCTAGCAATCAGCCCCAGCATTTT. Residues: CSARATASNQPQHF.

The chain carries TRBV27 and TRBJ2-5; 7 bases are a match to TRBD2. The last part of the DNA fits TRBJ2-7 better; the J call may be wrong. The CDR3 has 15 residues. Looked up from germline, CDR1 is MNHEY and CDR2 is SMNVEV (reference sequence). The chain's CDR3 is CASSPGGVPGYEQYF. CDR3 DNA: TGTGCCAGCAGTCCGGGGGGTGTCCCAGGCTACGAGCAGTACTTC.

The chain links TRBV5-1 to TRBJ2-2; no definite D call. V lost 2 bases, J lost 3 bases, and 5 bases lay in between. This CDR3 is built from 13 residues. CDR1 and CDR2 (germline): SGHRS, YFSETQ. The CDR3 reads CASSLWYTGELFF. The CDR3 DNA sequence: TGCGCCAGCAGCTTATGGTACACCGGGGAGCTGTTTTTT.

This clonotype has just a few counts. CDR3 DNA: TGTGCCATCAGTGAGTCCGCGAGGCGTGAAAAACTGTTTTTT. Residues: CAISESARREKLFF. The chain carries TRBV10-3 and TRBJ1-4; D not resolved. V lost 0 bases, J lost 7 bases, and 9 bases lay in between. The CDR3 is 14 amino acids. CDR1 and CDR2 (germline): ENHRY, SYGVKD.